The rows below give T cell receptor beta chains drawn from one sample of a study of T cells expressing NK-cell markers. TCRdb reanalyzed the 5' RACE reads, giving one entry per CDR3 protein sequence and no DNA. The table for this sample gives over 120,000 distinct CDR3 sequences. Sequenced sample: blood T cells: a sorted CD56 or NKG2C T cell subset, CD4+ or CD8+ T cells, or bulk PBMC T cells (not recorded which). These receptors were obtained from a man younger than 30 in good health. The CDR3 runs from the conserved cysteine through the conserved F or W.

J	V	CDR3
TRBJ2-5	TRBV20-1	CSARVHRRTQYF
TRBJ2-1	TRBV11-2	CASSSGMSSYNEQFF
TRBJ2-5	TRBV30	CAWTGFAVETQYF
TRBJ1-2	TRBV6-5	CASSYSQGSGYTF
TRBJ2-5	TRBV28	CASTNGVRGAMGTQETQYF
TRBJ2-3	TRBV6-1	CASSQSGSIGDTQYF
TRBJ2-2	TRBV5-1	CASSHLLAGVGHGELFF
TRBJ1-6	TRBV14	CASSSSPDRVSPLHF
TRBJ2-6	TRBV7-3	CASSLVGLGANVLTF
TRBJ2-1	TRBV20-1	CSARENGLAGNNEQFF
TRBJ2-2	TRBV4-1	CASSFNRGTGELFF
TRBJ2-3	TRBV5-6	CASSLAGTGTSTDTQYF
TRBJ2-3	TRBV10-1	CASSYGRSGILSSTDTQYF
TRBJ1-2	TRBV4-3	CASSQGGQGLLGYTF
TRBJ2-3	TRBV7-1	CASSSADLNSATSGRPPDTQYF
TRBJ1-4	TRBV4-3	CASSQGAYEKLFF
TRBJ2-7	TRBV28	CASKSATTKSSYEQYF